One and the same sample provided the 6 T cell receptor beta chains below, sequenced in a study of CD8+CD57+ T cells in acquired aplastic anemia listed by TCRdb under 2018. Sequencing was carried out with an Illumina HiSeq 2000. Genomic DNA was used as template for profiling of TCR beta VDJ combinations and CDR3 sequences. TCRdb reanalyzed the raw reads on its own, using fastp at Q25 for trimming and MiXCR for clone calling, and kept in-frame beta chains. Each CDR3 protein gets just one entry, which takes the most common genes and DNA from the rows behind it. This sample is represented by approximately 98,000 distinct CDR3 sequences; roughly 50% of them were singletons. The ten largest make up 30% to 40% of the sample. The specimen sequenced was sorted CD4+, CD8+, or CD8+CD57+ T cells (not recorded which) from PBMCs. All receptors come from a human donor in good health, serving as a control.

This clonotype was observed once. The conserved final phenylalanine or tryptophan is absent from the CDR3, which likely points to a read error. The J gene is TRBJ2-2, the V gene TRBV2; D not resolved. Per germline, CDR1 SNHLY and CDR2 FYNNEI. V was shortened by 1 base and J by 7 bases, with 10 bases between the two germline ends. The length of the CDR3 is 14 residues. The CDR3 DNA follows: TGTGCCAGCAGTGAAGAGCCTTACATCGGGGAGCTGTTTCTT. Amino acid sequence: CASSEEPYIGELFL.

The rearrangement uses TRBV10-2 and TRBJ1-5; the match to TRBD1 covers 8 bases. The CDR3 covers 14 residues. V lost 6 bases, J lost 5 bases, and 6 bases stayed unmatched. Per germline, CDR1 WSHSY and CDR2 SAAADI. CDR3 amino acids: CASSDRGPDQPQHF. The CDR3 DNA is TGCGCCAGCAGCGACAGGGGACCGGATCAGCCCCAGCATTTT.

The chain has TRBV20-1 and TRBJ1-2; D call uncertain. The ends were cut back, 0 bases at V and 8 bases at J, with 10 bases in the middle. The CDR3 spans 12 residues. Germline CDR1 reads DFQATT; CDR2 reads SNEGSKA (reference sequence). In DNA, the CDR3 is TGCAGTGCTAGAGATGTCCTCCAAGGCTACACCTTC. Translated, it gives CSARDVLQGYTF.

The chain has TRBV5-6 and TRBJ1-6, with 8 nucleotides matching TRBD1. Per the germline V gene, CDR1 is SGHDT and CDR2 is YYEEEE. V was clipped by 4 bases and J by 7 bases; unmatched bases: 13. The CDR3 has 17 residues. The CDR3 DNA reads TGTGCCAGCAGCCCATATGGACAGGGTCTCTCCAATTCACCCCTCCACTTT. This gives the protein CASSPYGQGLSNSPLHF.

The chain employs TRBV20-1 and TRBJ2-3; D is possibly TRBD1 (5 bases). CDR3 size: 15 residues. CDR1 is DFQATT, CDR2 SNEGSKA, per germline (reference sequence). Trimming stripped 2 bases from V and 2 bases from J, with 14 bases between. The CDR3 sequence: CSARPLGRNTDTQYF. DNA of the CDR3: TGCAGTGCTAGACCCCTGGGGCGCAACACAGATACGCAGTATTTT.

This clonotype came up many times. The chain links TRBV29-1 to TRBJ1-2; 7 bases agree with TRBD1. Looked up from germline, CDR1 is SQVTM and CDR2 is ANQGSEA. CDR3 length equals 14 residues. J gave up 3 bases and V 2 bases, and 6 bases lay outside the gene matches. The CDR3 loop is CSVENNRGHYGYTF. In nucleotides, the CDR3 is TGCAGCGTTGAAAATAACAGGGGCCACTATGGCTACACCTTC.